Sequencing of this TCR beta chain was carried out in a study of T cell therapy product for transplant patients (dated by TCRdb to between 2018 and 2020). Some background on the complete study: The wider healthy donor group was composed of some 19 individuals (approximately ten male and 9 female) aged about 22 to 90 years in Berlin, Germany. Expansion media were supplemented with either IL-7 and IL-15 at about 10 ng/ml or IL-2 at about 50 U/ml. A next-generation autologous adoptive antiviral T-cell product was developed for immunosuppressed solid organ transplant patients, with CMV used as the model virus. To assess clonal composition, TCRbeta repertoires were compared between rapamycin-treated and untreated CMV-specific T-cell products derived from the same donors. TCRbeta repertoire analysis of rapamycin-treated and untreated products involved n = 3 healthy donors.

Genomic DNA was extracted using an AllPrep DNA/RNA Kit, and TCRbeta CDR3 regions were amplified using the immunoSEQ hsTCRb Kit. Turning to the authors' computational methods: Productive rearrangements, defined as in-frame CDR3 nucleotide sequences without stop codons, were analyzed in immunoSEQ Analyzer 3.0. Clonality was calculated from productive entropy normalized to the number of productive rearrangements, and the Morisita index was used to measure overlap between samples. The table comes from immuneACCESS by way of TCRdb, which keeps in-frame sequences with V and J called. Part of the clones is missing from these tables; in studies checked, under half for an unresolved V gene and the rest for unknown reasons. V and J calls plus clone size are reproduced from that table; the DNA served to infer D and trimming. Counted in this sample were 280 or so clones; around 62% of them appeared once. The ten largest clones add up to around 90% of the sample.

Overall study outcomes, separate from this receptor: A more diverse, less clonal TCRbeta repertoire and a greater number of distinct clones were observed in rapamycin-treated products than in untreated products. Repertoires from different donors showed no overlap, but paired products from the same donor shared many clones. The authors suggested that increased clonal diversity in Rapa-TCPs may reflect survival of low-frequency clones and preferential expansion of central memory T cells. Roughly 70% of the repertoire was covered by the top 10 clones in rapamycin-treated products, versus around 92% in untreated products.

Details on this clone: Its antigen is unknown. No much larger clone is present one base from it, and per-base qualities are unavailable.

The specimen label is understood as: CMVpp65/IE-1-reactive T cells enriched by IFNgamma capture and expanded in vitro. PBMCs were stimulated for about six hours with overlapping CMV pp65 and IE-1 peptide pools, each applied at roughly 0.45 ug/ml. IFNgamma-producing CMV-stimulated cells were positively selected with the IFNgamma Secretion Assay-Cell Enrichment and Detection Kit (Miltenyi Biotec). Enriched IFNgamma+ cells were cultured with irradiated autologous feeders plus either IL-7/IL-15 or IL-2 for 21 days. To provide sufficient cells for different cell sorting steps, buffy coats were used from 3 of the 19 healthy donors. Peripheral blood mononuclear cells were isolated using Biocoll density gradient centrifugation. DRK supplied the buffy coats from healthy donors. Sequenced input: a sorted cell population cultured from PBMCs. The sequence derives from an adult in good health.

The DNA reads as follows: TGTGCCAGCAGCGTGGGGACAGGGGTCACCTACGAGCAGTACTTC. It codes for CASSVGTGVTYEQYF. The chain employs TRBV9 and TRBJ2-7, with 10 middle bases fitting TRBD1. Taken from cysteine to phenylalanine, the CDR3 has 15 residues. Solely the CDR3 DNA is kept, with 45 bases framed from the first base. Based on the germline V gene, the CDR1 and CDR2 sequences are SGDLS and YYNGEE. The junction shows trimming of 2 bases on V and 2 bases on J, and the gene matches do not reach 4 bases of it.